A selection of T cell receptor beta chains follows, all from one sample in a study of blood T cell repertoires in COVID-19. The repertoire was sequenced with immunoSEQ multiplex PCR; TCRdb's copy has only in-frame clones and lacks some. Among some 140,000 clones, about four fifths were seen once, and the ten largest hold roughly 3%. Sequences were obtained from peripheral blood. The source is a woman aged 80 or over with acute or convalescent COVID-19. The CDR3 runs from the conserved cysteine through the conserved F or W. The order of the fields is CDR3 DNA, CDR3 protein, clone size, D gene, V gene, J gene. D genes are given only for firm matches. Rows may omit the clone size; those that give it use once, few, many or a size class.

CDR3 DNA: TGTGCCATCAGTGACCCTAGGGGGTTTGGCTACACCTTC
CDR3 protein: CAISDPRGFGYTF
clone size: .
D gene: .
V gene: TRBV10-3
J gene: TRBJ1-2

CDR3 DNA: TGTGCCAGTAGTATTAACGGCGGATATGAGCAGTTCTTC
CDR3 protein: CASSINGGYEQFF
clone size: once
D gene: .
V gene: TRBV19
J gene: TRBJ2-1

CDR3 DNA: TGCGCCAGCAGGGACAGGGGGCTTGGCGGGGAGCTGTTTTTT
CDR3 protein: CASRDRGLGGELFF
clone size: .
D gene: TRBD1
V gene: TRBV4-1
J gene: TRBJ2-2

CDR3 DNA: TGTGCCAGCAGCCAAGATCCCCCAGGGGACAATGAGCAGTTCTTC
CDR3 protein: CASSQDPPGDNEQFF
clone size: once
D gene: .
V gene: TRBV3-1/TRBV3-2
J gene: TRBJ2-1

CDR3 DNA: TGCAGTGCTAGTCCGACTAGCGGCGACCAAGAGACCCAGTACTTC
CDR3 protein: CSASPTSGDQETQYF
clone size: .
D gene: TRBD2
V gene: TRBV20-1
J gene: TRBJ2-5

CDR3 DNA: TGTGCCAGCTCACCACGGCCAGGGGGCACCGGGGAGCTGTTTTTT
CDR3 protein: CASSPRPGGTGELFF
clone size: .
D gene: TRBD1
V gene: TRBV18
J gene: TRBJ2-2

CDR3 DNA: TGTGCCAGCAGCACGATACGAGGGGGCGCATTTTCGGCTTTCTTT
CDR3 protein: CASSTIRGGAFSAFF
clone size: .
D gene: TRBD1
V gene: TRBV11-2
J gene: TRBJ1-1

CDR3 DNA: TGTGCCAGCAGGACAGGGAATTCACCCCTCCACTTT
CDR3 protein: CASRTGNSPLHF
clone size: .
D gene: TRBD1
V gene: TRBV27
J gene: TRBJ1-6

CDR3 DNA: TGTGCCAGCAGCTTACGCGGTGACACCGGGGAGCTGTTTTTT
CDR3 protein: CASSLRGDTGELFF
clone size: .
D gene: .
V gene: TRBV7-2
J gene: TRBJ2-2

CDR3 DNA: TGTGCCAGCAGCCAAGTGGGCAGCTATAGCTCCTATAATTCACCCCTCCACTTT
CDR3 protein: CASSQVGSYSSYNSPLHF
clone size: .
D gene: .
V gene: TRBV3-1/TRBV3-2
J gene: TRBJ1-6

CDR3 DNA: TGTGCCAGCAGTTACTCCCGACAGGTCTACGGAGCTTTCTTT
CDR3 protein: CASSYSRQVYGAFF
clone size: .
D gene: .
V gene: TRBV6-5
J gene: TRBJ1-1

CDR3 DNA: TGCGCCAGCAGCCACTCAACCCGGGACAGGGAATCCAAAAACATTCAGTACTTC
CDR3 protein: CASSHSTRDRESKNIQYF
clone size: .
D gene: TRBD1
V gene: TRBV4-1
J gene: TRBJ2-4

CDR3 DNA: TGTGCCAGCAGCGCGGGGGGGCCTGGGTATCAGCCCCAGCATTTT
CDR3 protein: CASSAGGPGYQPQHF
clone size: .
D gene: .
V gene: TRBV7-2
J gene: TRBJ1-5

CDR3 DNA: TGCAGCGGCACAGGCAACGGTGGCTACACCTTC
CDR3 protein: CSGTGNGGYTF
clone size: .
D gene: .
V gene: TRBV29-1
J gene: TRBJ1-2

CDR3 DNA: TGTGCCAGCAGTGAACGGCTAGCGGGGGGCGCCACCCAGTACTTC
CDR3 protein: CASSERLAGGATQYF
clone size: .
D gene: TRBD2
V gene: TRBV6-1
J gene: TRBJ2-5

CDR3 DNA: TGTGCCAGCAGTCTTGGACAGGGTGTAGCTTTCTTT
CDR3 protein: CASSLGQGVAFF
clone size: .
D gene: TRBD1
V gene: TRBV6-5
J gene: TRBJ1-1

CDR3 DNA: TGTGCCAGTAGTTCAACGCAGACAGGGCTAAGCTACAATGAGCAGTTCTTC
CDR3 protein: CASSSTQTGLSYNEQFF
clone size: .
D gene: TRBD1
V gene: TRBV19
J gene: TRBJ2-1

CDR3 DNA: TGTGCCAGCTCACCAGGACAGGGACGACTGTTTTTT
CDR3 protein: CASSPGQGRLFF
clone size: .
D gene: TRBD1
V gene: TRBV18
J gene: TRBJ1-4

CDR3 DNA: TGTGCCAGCAGCTACGTACAGGGAATGCGATCCTACGAGCAGTACTTC
CDR3 protein: CASSYVQGMRSYEQYF
clone size: .
D gene: .
V gene: TRBV2
J gene: TRBJ2-7

CDR3 DNA: TGTGCCAGCAGTCCTGGGAGTGGGACTGAAGCTTTCTTT
CDR3 protein: CASSPGSGTEAFF
clone size: .
D gene: .
V gene: TRBV6-5
J gene: TRBJ1-1

CDR3 DNA: TGTGCCAGCAGTAGCCGGGACAGGGGGGCCTACGAGCAGTACTTC
CDR3 protein: CASSSRDRGAYEQYF
clone size: .
D gene: TRBD1
V gene: TRBV6-6
J gene: TRBJ2-7

CDR3 DNA: TGCGCCAGCAGATCAACAGGGGGCTATGGCTACACCTTC
CDR3 protein: CASRSTGGYGYTF
clone size: .
D gene: TRBD1
V gene: TRBV5-1
J gene: TRBJ1-2

CDR3 DNA: TGCAGTGCTAGTCTACGGGAAGGAACTGAAGCTTTCTTT
CDR3 protein: CSASLREGTEAFF
clone size: .
D gene: .
V gene: TRBV20-1
J gene: TRBJ1-1

CDR3 DNA: TGTGCCAGCAGCTTTATGGGGGGACCTGGAAACACCATATATTTT
CDR3 protein: CASSFMGGPGNTIYF
clone size: .
D gene: .
V gene: TRBV5-6
J gene: TRBJ1-3

CDR3 DNA: TGTGCCAGCAGCTTTGTGGGAGATACTGAAGCTTTCTTT
CDR3 protein: CASSFVGDTEAFF
clone size: once
D gene: .
V gene: TRBV7-3
J gene: TRBJ1-1

CDR3 DNA: TGTGCCAGCAGCCAAGAACGGGGGGGCTCCTACGAGCAGTACTTC
CDR3 protein: CASSQERGGSYEQYF
clone size: .
D gene: TRBD2
V gene: TRBV4-2
J gene: TRBJ2-7

CDR3 DNA: TGCGCCAGCAGTGATCTCCCAGCCTTTACAGCTGGGCACTATGGCTACACCTTC
CDR3 protein: CASSDLPAFTAGHYGYTF
clone size: .
D gene: .
V gene: TRBV2
J gene: TRBJ1-2

CDR3 DNA: TGTGCCAGCGCCCGGGACAGCAACTATGGCTACACCTTC
CDR3 protein: CASARDSNYGYTF
clone size: .
D gene: TRBD1
V gene: TRBV2
J gene: TRBJ1-2

CDR3 DNA: TGTGCCAGCAGCTTAACATCGCCCATTTCTGGGGCTAACGTCCTGACTTTC
CDR3 protein: CASSLTSPISGANVLTF
clone size: once
D gene: .
V gene: TRBV7-3
J gene: TRBJ2-6

CDR3 DNA: TGTGCCAGCAGCCCAGGGGGCGGTTCTAGCACAGATACGCAGTATTTT
CDR3 protein: CASSPGGGSSTDTQYF
clone size: .
D gene: TRBD1
V gene: TRBV5-6
J gene: TRBJ2-3

CDR3 DNA: TGCGCCAGCAGCTTTAGGGGTGGGGGACAGGGATCCTACGAGCAGTACTTC
CDR3 protein: CASSFRGGGQGSYEQYF
clone size: .
D gene: TRBD1
V gene: TRBV5-1
J gene: TRBJ2-7

CDR3 DNA: TGTGCCAGCAGCCTAAGGGGCGGAAGGGGGAGTTTTAACTATGGCTACACCTTC
CDR3 protein: CASSLRGGRGSFNYGYTF
clone size: .
D gene: .
V gene: TRBV7-3
J gene: TRBJ1-2

CDR3 DNA: TGTGCCAGTAGTTATTACAGGGGCCCCGACGTCACCGGGGAGCTGTTTTTT
CDR3 protein: CASSYYRGPDVTGELFF
clone size: .
D gene: TRBD1
V gene: TRBV19
J gene: TRBJ2-2

CDR3 DNA: TGTGCCAGCAGTGTTTACAGGGTTAATTCACCCCTCCACTTT
CDR3 protein: CASSVYRVNSPLHF
clone size: .
D gene: .
V gene: TRBV2
J gene: TRBJ1-6

CDR3 DNA: TGTGCCAGCAGCTTAACCGACCGGAGCGGCGAGCAGTACTTC
CDR3 protein: CASSLTDRSGEQYF
clone size: .
D gene: .
V gene: TRBV7-3
J gene: TRBJ2-7

CDR3 DNA: TGTGCCTGGAGTATCGCGGCAGGGGGTAAGGAGACCTACGAGCAGTACTTC
CDR3 protein: CAWSIAAGGKETYEQYF
clone size: .
D gene: TRBD1
V gene: TRBV30
J gene: TRBJ2-7

CDR3 DNA: TGCGCCAGCAGTCCCGGGCAGGGCCACTACACCGGGGAGCTGTTTTTT
CDR3 protein: CASSPGQGHYTGELFF
clone size: .
D gene: .
V gene: TRBV10-1
J gene: TRBJ2-2

CDR3 DNA: TGCAGTGCGTTCCGAGGCGAAAAACTGTTTTTT
CDR3 protein: CSAFRGEKLFF
clone size: .
D gene: .
V gene: TRBV20-1
J gene: TRBJ1-4

CDR3 DNA: TGTGCCAGTTCGACAGGGGACACTGAAGCTTTCTTT
CDR3 protein: CASSTGDTEAFF
clone size: .
D gene: TRBD1
V gene: TRBV19
J gene: TRBJ1-1

CDR3 DNA: TGTGCCAGCAGCTTAGACAGGGCACATCACGAAGCTTTCTTT
CDR3 protein: CASSLDRAHHEAFF
clone size: .
D gene: .
V gene: TRBV7-6
J gene: TRBJ1-1

CDR3 DNA: TGTGCCAGCAGTTTATCCGGGACAGGGGACGGGGGCTACACCTTC
CDR3 protein: CASSLSGTGDGGYTF
clone size: once
D gene: TRBD1
V gene: TRBV28
J gene: TRBJ1-2

CDR3 DNA: TGTGCCAGCAGCGCCGCAACTAGCGGGGTCTACAATGAGCAGTTCTTC
CDR3 protein: CASSAATSGVYNEQFF
clone size: .
D gene: TRBD2
V gene: TRBV9
J gene: TRBJ2-1

CDR3 DNA: TGTGCCAGCAGCTTAGAGGGTCTCGGACAGATCTCTGGAAACACCATATATTTT
CDR3 protein: CASSLEGLGQISGNTIYF
clone size: .
D gene: .
V gene: TRBV11-2
J gene: TRBJ1-3

CDR3 DNA: TGTGCCATCAGTGAGCATTTGGTGGGCGGGGGGGGTAGCACAGATACGCAGTATTTT
CDR3 protein: CAISEHLVGGGGSTDTQYF
clone size: .
D gene: TRBD2
V gene: TRBV10-3
J gene: TRBJ2-3

CDR3 DNA: TGTGCCAGCAGCTTGGTTACAGGGGGCCATGGCTACACCTTC
CDR3 protein: CASSLVTGGHGYTF
clone size: .
D gene: TRBD1
V gene: TRBV5-6
J gene: TRBJ1-2

CDR3 DNA: TGTGCCAGCACTCCCCCCTCGTCTGAGACCCAGTACTTC
CDR3 protein: CASTPPSSETQYF
clone size: .
D gene: .
V gene: TRBV6-6
J gene: TRBJ2-5

CDR3 DNA: TGCGCCAGCAGCGCCGGGACAGCGATCTCCTACGAGCAGTACTTC
CDR3 protein: CASSAGTAISYEQYF
clone size: .
D gene: TRBD1
V gene: TRBV5-1
J gene: TRBJ2-7

CDR3 DNA: TGTGCCAGCAGCCAGGTGGATAGCAATCAGCCCCAGCATTTT
CDR3 protein: CASSQVDSNQPQHF
clone size: .
D gene: .
V gene: TRBV5-5
J gene: TRBJ1-5

CDR3 DNA: TGTGCCACGTTACAAGAAAGGAACAGGGATGGCTACACCTTC
CDR3 protein: CATLQERNRDGYTF
clone size: .
D gene: .
V gene: TRBV10-3
J gene: TRBJ1-2

CDR3 DNA: TGTGCCAGCAGACAGGGGGCGCGGACAGGACATGGCTACACCTTC
CDR3 protein: CASRQGARTGHGYTF
clone size: few
D gene: TRBD1
V gene: TRBV27
J gene: TRBJ1-2

CDR3 DNA: TGCGCCAGCAGCTTGGTTCAGGAAAATTCACCCCTCCACTTT
CDR3 protein: CASSLVQENSPLHF
clone size: .
D gene: .
V gene: TRBV5-1
J gene: TRBJ1-6

CDR3 DNA: TGTGCCACCAGCAGAGTAGGCAGGGGTTGGGGCACTGAAGCTTTCTTT
CDR3 protein: CATSRVGRGWGTEAFF
clone size: .
D gene: .
V gene: TRBV15
J gene: TRBJ1-1

CDR3 DNA: TGTGCCAGTAGTATAGTGGACAGTGGCGGGTACGAGCAGTACTTC
CDR3 protein: CASSIVDSGGYEQYF
clone size: .
D gene: .
V gene: TRBV19
J gene: TRBJ2-7

CDR3 DNA: TGTGCTAGTGGTTTGGTAACACTAGACTCTGGAAACACCATATATTTT
CDR3 protein: CASGLVTLDSGNTIYF
clone size: .
D gene: .
V gene: TRBV12-5
J gene: TRBJ1-3

CDR3 DNA: TGTGCCAGTAGTACCCTACGGAACACTGAAGCTTTCTTT
CDR3 protein: CASSTLRNTEAFF
clone size: .
D gene: .
V gene: TRBV19
J gene: TRBJ1-1

CDR3 DNA: TGTGCCACCAGCAGAGAATCGGGGATGAACACTGAAGCTTTCTTT
CDR3 protein: CATSRESGMNTEAFF
clone size: few
D gene: .
V gene: TRBV15
J gene: TRBJ1-1

CDR3 DNA: TGTGCCAGCAGCCGAGGGGGTCCTGAAAAACTGTTTTTT
CDR3 protein: CASSRGGPEKLFF
clone size: .
D gene: .
V gene: TRBV3-1/TRBV3-2
J gene: TRBJ1-4

CDR3 DNA: TGTGCCAGCAGGGCACAGGGGGCTACCGGGGAGCTGTTTTTT
CDR3 protein: CASRAQGATGELFF
clone size: .
D gene: TRBD1
V gene: TRBV2
J gene: TRBJ2-2

CDR3 DNA: TGCGCCAGCAGCGACACACAGAACACTGAAGCTTTCTTT
CDR3 protein: CASSDTQNTEAFF
clone size: .
D gene: .
V gene: TRBV5-1
J gene: TRBJ1-1